These 4 T cell receptor beta chains were sequenced from one sample in a study of blood T cell repertoires in COVID-19. Sequencing was performed with immunoSEQ multiplex PCR; in TCRdb, only in-frame clones are kept and a portion is missing. The sample consists of 310,000 or so clones, around four fifths of them appearing once. Sequenced: peripheral blood. These receptors all stem from a woman aged 45-65 years with acute or convalescent COVID-19.

The chain is built from TRBV19 and TRBJ2-7; 7 nucleotides match TRBD2. Germline CDR1 is LNHDA and CDR2 is SQIVND (reference sequence). The trim removed 5 bases at V and 0 bases at J, leaving 10 bases unmatched. This CDR3 has 16 residues. The CDR3 sequence: CASSASGTTNSYEQYF. The CDR3 bases are TGTGCCAGTAGTGCCTCCGGGACTACCAACTCCTACGAGCAGTACTTC.

The rearrangement uses TRBV5-8 and TRBJ1-5; 8 bases are a match to TRBD1. V shed 4 bases, J shed 5 bases, and the junction held 8 bases outside the gene matches. CDR1 is SGHTS and CDR2 is YDEGEE in the germline V gene. This CDR3 contains 15 residues. Written as DNA, the CDR3 is TGTGCCAGCAGCACGGGACAGGTGCCCGATCAGCCCCAGCATTTT. It yields the protein CASSTGQVPDQPQHF.

CDR3 nucleotides: TGTGCCAGCAGCCTAAGACAGGCTGGAGAGACCCAGTACTTC. This sequence encodes CASSLRQAGETQYF. The chain couples TRBV11-2 to TRBJ2-5; the D gene is possibly TRBD1 (6 bases). Trimming shortened V by 5 bases and J by 4 bases, and 14 bases separated the two germline ends. Germline CDR1 SGHAT, CDR2 FQNNGV. This CDR3 has 14 residues. The variable domain in full, completed from reference TRBV11-2 and TRBJ2-5, reads EAGVAQSPRYKIIEKRQSVAFWCNPISGHATLYWYQQILGQGPKLLIQFQNNGVVDDSQLPKDRFSAERLKGVDSTLKIQPAKLEDSAVYLCASSLRQAGETQYFGPGTRLLVL.

This chain links TRBV10-1 with TRBJ2-5; tentative D call: TRBD2 (7 bases). The CDR3 covers 17 residues. From germline, CDR1 is WNHNN and CDR2 SYGVQD (reference sequence). V lost 7 bases to trimming and J lost 2 bases, with 23 bases between them. Here the CDR3 DNA reads TGCGCCAGCACCTTAGGGGGGGGGCGGCAAGGGCAAGAGACCCAGTACTTC. Its protein product is CASTLGGGRQGQETQYF.